The next 24 T cell receptor beta chains were all read from a single sample in a study of T-cell memory formation after mild COVID-19. One entry per CDR3 protein, called by TCRdb with MiXCR from the 5' RACE reads. The sample holds more than 300,000 distinct CDR3 sequences, about an eighth seen once. Sequenced material: PBMCs or a T cell subset sorted from them (not recorded which). Every receptor here comes from a man younger than 35 who had mild COVID-19 (a few samples of this study predate the infection). Cell type and time point are not known.

This chain uses TRBV15 with TRBJ2-3, with TRBD2 identical over 9 bases. The CDR3 totals 13 residues. The J segment lost 8 bases and the V segment lost 7 bases, leaving 7 bases of the junction unmatched. The germline V gene has CDR1 LNHNV and CDR2 YYDKDF (reference sequence). The CDR3 DNA reads TGTGCCACCACGGCGGGGGGGCTGGGTACGCAGTATTTT. This translates into CATTAGGLGTQYF. Full variable domain (rest looked up from reference TRBV15 and TRBJ2-3): DAMVIQNPRYQVTQFGKPVTLSCSQTLNHNVMYWYQQKSSQAPKLLFHYYDKDFNNEADTPDNFQSRRPNTSFCFLDIRSPGLGDTAMYLCATTAGGLGTQYFGPGTRLTVL.

This clonotype was detected only a few times. The gene calls are TRBV6-6 and TRBJ2-1; a weak D match, TRBD2 (6 bases). Per the germline V gene, CDR1 is MNHNY and CDR2 is SVGAGI (reference sequence). V lost 5 bases to trimming and J lost 4 bases, with 15 bases between them. This CDR3 spans 15 amino acids. The CDR3 here is CASSGGDGAYNEQFF. The CDR3 region has the DNA TGTGCCAGCAGTGGCGGGGACGGAGCGTACAATGAGCAGTTCTTC.

V usage is TRBV6-5 and J usage is TRBJ1-5; the D gene is possibly TRBD1 (5 bases). V lost 6 bases and J 0 bases, leaving 15 bases between the germline ends. Germline V gives CDR1 MNHEY, CDR2 SVGAGI. CDR3 length: 16 residues. CDR3 loop: CASSPGHWISNQPQHF. As DNA, the CDR3 is TGTGCCAGCAGCCCAGGACACTGGATTAGCAATCAGCCCCAGCATTTT.

This clonotype was seen a few times. The rearrangement joins TRBV2 to TRBJ2-1; either TRBD1 or TRBD2 may fit D (5 bases each). CDR1 and CDR2 from the germline V gene are SNHLY and FYNNEI. The CDR3 has 12 residues. Trimming cost V 5 bases and J 8 bases, with 10 bases left between them. The CDR3 nucleotides are TGTGCCAGCAGTAGGGACGTTGATGAGCAGTTCTTC. Its protein product is CASSRDVDEQFF.

This clonotype was seen more than once but under ten times. The chain links TRBV7-6 to TRBJ2-7; D is tentatively TRBD1 or TRBD2 (5 bases each). Trimming removed 5 bases at V and 3 bases at J, with 17 bases between. The germline gives CDR1 SGHVS, CDR2 FNYEAQ. The CDR3 is made up of 15 amino acids. Here the CDR3 DNA reads TGTGCCAGCAGCCTGGGGGTTGCTGGACACTACGAGCAGTACTTC. Encoded protein: CASSLGVAGHYEQYF.

This clonotype was detected only a few times. This sequence joins TRBV7-9 and TRBJ2-1; weak D call: TRBD2 (7 bases). The V end was cut by 3 bases, the J end by 7 bases, with 22 bases between. The CDR3 runs 17 residues. Germline loops: CDR1 SEHNR, CDR2 FQNEAQ (reference sequence). The CDR3 protein is CASSFNRGGSSQNEQFF. CDR3 in DNA: TGTGCCAGCAGCTTTAACCGCGGGGGCTCCTCCCAGAATGAGCAGTTCTTC.

There are a few counts of this clonotype. The chain couples TRBV20-1 to TRBJ2-3, with 8 bases that match TRBD1. Germline CDR1 DFQATT, CDR2 SNEGSKA (reference sequence). This CDR3 has 14 residues. The trim removed 5 bases at V and 0 bases at J, leaving 4 bases unmatched. Here the CDR3 DNA reads TGCAGTGCTTGGACAGGGCGGAGCACAGATACGCAGTATTTT. It is translated as CSAWTGRSTDTQYF.

For the CDR3, the DNA is TGTGCCAGCGGTAATCTGGGATCCTCTGGGGCCAACGTCCTGACTTTC. It specifies CASGNLGSSGANVLTF. The rearrangement uses TRBV7-9 and TRBJ2-6; no clear D. Trimming pared 8 bases from V and 0 bases from J, leaving 14 bases between. This CDR3 contains 16 residues. Germline V gene data show CDR1 as SEHNR and CDR2 as FQNEAQ (reference sequence).

The table lists this clonotype with many counts. V gene TRBV7-9 combines with J gene TRBJ2-1, with TRBD1 as a possible D gene (6 bases). The germline V gene encodes CDR1 SEHNR and CDR2 FQNEAQ (reference sequence). CDR3 length equals 14 residues. V dropped 5 bases and J dropped 7 bases, with 15 bases sitting between them. DNA of the CDR3: TGTGCCAGCAGCCTTGACAGGACCGCAAATGAGCAGTTCTTC. Protein sequence: CASSLDRTANEQFF.

This clonotype has more than one count but fewer than ten. The chain couples TRBV10-1 to TRBJ2-2, with a possible D match to TRBD2 (6 bases). The length of the CDR3 is 18 residues. From germline, CDR1 is WNHNN and CDR2 SYGVQD (reference sequence). Trimming took off 0 bases at V and 1 base at J, with 15 bases between the two ends. This CDR3 reads CASSESGTRKKNTGELFF. CDR3 nucleotide sequence: TGCGCCAGCAGTGAGTCCGGGACTCGAAAGAAGAACACCGGGGAGCTGTTTTTT.

This clonotype showed up just a few times. The rearrangement uses TRBV3-1 and TRBJ1-4, with a tentative D call TRBD1 (6 bases). Trimming cost V 4 bases and J 6 bases, with 18 bases left between them. The CDR3 has 16 amino acids. In germline, CDR1 is LGHDT, CDR2 YNNKEL (reference sequence). The CDR3 reads CASSPGDGPMDEKLFF. CDR3 DNA: TGTGCCAGCAGCCCAGGGGATGGACCAATGGATGAAAAACTGTTTTTT.

This chain links TRBV5-1 with TRBJ2-1; 11 bases are a match to TRBD1. Germline V gives CDR1 SGHRS, CDR2 YFSETQ. This CDR3 contains 16 residues. The V segment lost 0 bases and the J segment 2 bases; nucleotides outside the gene matches: 1. The CDR3 here is CASSLGTGGTYNEQFF. In DNA form, the CDR3 reads TGCGCCAGCAGCTTGGGGACAGGGGGCACCTACAATGAGCAGTTCTTC.

V gene TRBV18 combines with J gene TRBJ2-1; D may be TRBD1 or TRBD2 (6 bases each). Trimming left V 1 base short and J 7 bases short, with 14 bases between. CDR1 KGHSH and CDR2 LQKENI come from the germline V gene. The CDR3 contains 15 residues. The CDR3 DNA reads TGTGCCAGCTCACCACGGGGGGCCTCTGTTAATGAGCAGTTCTTC. It encodes CASSPRGASVNEQFF.

This clonotype showed up many times. This chain links TRBV7-2 with TRBJ2-5; the match to TRBD2 covers 8 bases. The length of the CDR3 is 18 residues. Germline-derived CDR1 and CDR2 are SGHTA and FQGNSA. The V and J ends lost 1 base and 1 base, in that order; junction bases with no gene match: 11. CDR3 loop: CASSLGQAGVIRQETQYF. In DNA, the CDR3 is TGTGCCAGCAGCTTAGGGCAAGCGGGGGTGATCCGCCAAGAGACCCAGTACTTC. The complete variable domain, with remaining parts taken from reference TRBV7-2 and TRBJ2-5, reads GAGVSQSPSNKVTEKGKDVELRCDPISGHTALYWYRQSLGQGLEFLIYFQGNSAPDKSGLPSDRFSAERTGGSVSTLTIQRTQQEDSAVYLCASSLGQAGVIRQETQYFGPGTRLLVL.

This clonotype has only a few counts. The chain recombines TRBV7-9 with TRBJ1-5; the D is unclear. The CDR3 has 13 residues. With 1 base removed from V and 8 bases from J, the gap between germline ends came to 9 bases. The V gene's germline CDR1 is SEHNR and CDR2 FQNEAQ (reference sequence). The CDR3 here is CASSLGVLEPQHF. The DNA for the CDR3 is TGTGCCAGCAGCTTAGGGGTCCTGGAGCCCCAGCATTTT.

The sample holds many counts of this clonotype. This sequence joins TRBV9 and TRBJ2-5; D is uncertain. V was pared by 0 bases and J by 1 base, with 7 bases between. CDR1 and CDR2 (germline): SGDLS, YYNGEE. The CDR3 runs to 14 residues. CDR3 region: CASSVGTAQETQYF. The CDR3 DNA follows: TGTGCCAGCAGCGTAGGTACAGCCCAAGAGACCCAGTACTTC. Full variable domain (missing parts from reference TRBV9 and TRBJ2-5): DSGVTQTPKHLITATGQRVTLRCSPRSGDLSVYWYQQSLDQGLQFLIQYYNGEERAKGNILERFSAQQFPDLHSELNLSSLELGDSALYFCASSVGTAQETQYFGPGTRLLVL.

This clonotype was observed many times. The chain has TRBV27 and TRBJ1-2; D remains ambiguous. Germline V gene data show CDR1 as MNHEY and CDR2 as SMNVEV (reference sequence). The CDR3 length is 12 residues. V shed 8 bases and J shed 2 bases, with 9 bases lying between them. CDR3 nucleotides: TGTGCCAGCGCCGGACGGAACTATGGCTACACCTTC. Translated: CASAGRNYGYTF.

CDR3 protein: CASSLAWADQPQHF. In DNA, the CDR3 is TGTGCCAGCAGCTTGGCCTGGGCGGATCAGCCCCAGCATTTT. The gene calls are TRBV5-4 and TRBJ1-5; D is uncertain. This CDR3 has 14 residues. Germline V gene sequence: CDR1 SGHNT, CDR2 YYREEE (reference sequence). Trimming took 0 bases from V and 5 from J, leaving 9 bases between them.

The chain employs TRBV5-1 and TRBJ1-6, with a tentative D call TRBD1 (5 bases). V was pared by 3 bases and J by 8 bases, with 27 bases between. From germline, CDR1 is SGHRS and CDR2 YFSETQ. The CDR3 is 19 residues long. The chain's CDR3 is CASSSDYGFGGGKYSPLHF. CDR3 coding DNA: TGCGCCAGCAGCTCCGATTATGGCTTCGGCGGGGGGAAGTATTCACCCCTCCACTTT. The variable domain in full, with the rest retrieved from reference TRBV5-1 and TRBJ1-6, is KAGVTQTPRYLIKTRGQQVTLSCSPISGHRSVSWYQQTPGQGLQFLFEYFSETQRNKGNFPGRFSGRQFSNSRSEMNVSTLELGDSALYLCASSSDYGFGGGKYSPLHFGNGTRLTVT.

This clonotype occurred a few times. The chain joins TRBV7-9 to TRBJ2-6, with 8 bases lining up with TRBD2. The V gene's germline CDR1 is SEHNR and CDR2 FQNEAQ (reference sequence). The V and J ends lost 5 bases and 1 base, in that order; junction bases with no gene match: 4. The CDR3 is made up of 16 amino acids. The CDR3: CASSTAGGSGANVLTF. CDR3 nucleotides: TGTGCCAGCAGCACCGCGGGGGGTTCTGGGGCCAACGTCCTGACTTTC.

The CDR3 reads CASSPGTGDGQPQHF. The CDR3 region has the DNA TGTGCCAGCAGCCCGGGGACAGGGGATGGTCAGCCCCAGCATTTT. V usage is TRBV7-9 and J usage is TRBJ1-5; 10 nucleotides agree with TRBD1. The CDR3 loop spans 15 amino acids. The germline V gene has CDR1 SEHNR and CDR2 FQNEAQ (reference sequence). Trimming at V came to 5 bases and at J to 6 bases, leaving 7 bases not matched to a gene.

This clonotype has just a few counts. This chain's CDR3 is CASSFSGGASGIQYF. The DNA for the CDR3 is TGCGCCAGCAGCTTTTCTGGGGGGGCATCAGGCATTCAGTACTTC. The V and J genes are TRBV5-1 and TRBJ2-4; maybe TRBD2 (7 bases). Per germline, CDR1 SGHRS and CDR2 YFSETQ. This CDR3 is 15 amino acids long. V lost 2 bases and J lost 9, with 18 bases in between. The full variable domain, its missing parts supplied by reference TRBV5-1 and TRBJ2-4, is KAGVTQTPRYLIKTRGQQVTLSCSPISGHRSVSWYQQTPGQGLQFLFEYFSETQRNKGNFPGRFSGRQFSNSRSEMNVSTLELGDSALYLCASSFSGGASGIQYFGAGTRLSVL.

This clonotype was counted at least ten times. The chain couples TRBV12-3 or TRBV12-4 to TRBJ2-2; the D gene is possibly TRBD2 (6 bases). CDR3 length: 16 residues. The V gene lost 5 bases and the J gene lost 1 base, with 14 bases spanning the gap. CDR3 sequence: CASSLWGDLNTGELFF. The CDR3 DNA sequence: TGTGCCAGCAGTCTATGGGGGGACCTGAACACCGGGGAGCTGTTTTTT.

In its sample, this clonotype was seen a few times. This sequence joins TRBV2 and TRBJ2-5; no firm D call. The V gene lost 2 bases and the J gene lost 5 bases, with 15 bases spanning the gap. The germline V gene encodes CDR1 SNHLY and CDR2 FYNNEI. The CDR3 length is 15 residues. The CDR3 region is CASSEPRGGEETQYF. In DNA form, the CDR3 reads TGTGCCAGCAGTGAACCCCGCGGTGGAGAGGAGACCCAGTACTTC.